These T cell receptor beta chains were read from a single sample in a study of blood T cell repertoires in COVID-19. Some clones are missing from TCRdb's copy, which holds only in-frame ones; the method was immunoSEQ multiplex PCR. The repertoire holds about 140,000 clones, with about 80% as singletons. The source material was peripheral blood. The receptor set was obtained from a man aged 60-69 years with acute or convalescent COVID-19. The CDR3 runs from the conserved cysteine through the conserved F or W. The order of the fields is V gene, clone size, J gene, D gene, CDR3 protein, CDR3 DNA. The D gene is left open where the match is weak. Size is omitted from some rows. Given values are once, few, many or a class for expanded clones.

v_call: TRBV7-2
clone_size: few
j_call: TRBJ1-2
d_call: TRBD1
cdr3_aa: CASSSGRTGLYGYTF
cdr3_nt: TGTGCCAGCAGCTCCGGTCGGACAGGCCTCTATGGCTACACCTTC

v_call: TRBV27
clone_size: few
j_call: TRBJ2-7
d_call: .
cdr3_aa: CASSLSAYSKNQYEQYF
cdr3_nt: TGTGCCAGCAGTTTATCTGCCTACTCCAAAAATCAATACGAGCAGTACTTC

v_call: TRBV4-2
clone_size: .
j_call: TRBJ1-1
d_call: TRBD1
cdr3_aa: CASSQPSGTGGTEAFF
cdr3_nt: TGTGCCAGCAGCCAACCATCCGGGACAGGGGGTACTGAAGCTTTCTTT

v_call: TRBV5-1
clone_size: few
j_call: TRBJ1-6
d_call: TRBD1
cdr3_aa: CASTPGTGDNSPLHF
cdr3_nt: TGCGCCAGTACCCCTGGGACAGGCGATAATTCACCCCTCCACTTT

v_call: TRBV11-2
clone_size: .
j_call: TRBJ2-1
d_call: TRBD1
cdr3_aa: CASSLGTGGLNEQFF
cdr3_nt: TGTGCCAGCAGCTTGGGGACAGGGGGCTTGAATGAGCAGTTCTTC

v_call: TRBV9
clone_size: .
j_call: TRBJ2-3
d_call: TRBD2
cdr3_aa: CASSASGNTDTQYF
cdr3_nt: TGTGCCAGCAGCGCTAGCGGGAACACAGATACGCAGTATTTT

v_call: TRBV29-1
clone_size: few
j_call: TRBJ2-7
d_call: .
cdr3_aa: CSVVGAQGEQYF
cdr3_nt: TGCAGCGTTGTGGGGGCGCAGGGGGAGCAGTACTTC

v_call: TRBV30
clone_size: .
j_call: TRBJ2-1
d_call: TRBD1
cdr3_aa: CAWAGTGGGLGNNEQFF
cdr3_nt: TGTGCCTGGGCCGGGACAGGGGGCGGTCTGGGGAACAATGAGCAGTTCTTC

v_call: TRBV7-9
clone_size: .
j_call: TRBJ2-1
d_call: TRBD2
cdr3_aa: CASSSRAASGRTYNEQFF
cdr3_nt: TGTGCCAGCAGCTCAAGGGCGGCAAGCGGGAGGACCTACAATGAGCAGTTCTTC

v_call: TRBV20-1
clone_size: few
j_call: TRBJ2-3
d_call: .
cdr3_aa: CSEGSTDTQYF
cdr3_nt: TGCAGTGAGGGGAGCACAGATACGCAGTATTTT

v_call: TRBV7-6
clone_size: few
j_call: TRBJ2-3
d_call: TRBD2
cdr3_aa: CASSSENSGSTDTQYF
cdr3_nt: TGTGCCAGCAGCTCCGAGAATAGCGGGAGCACAGATACGCAGTATTTT

v_call: TRBV14
clone_size: .
j_call: TRBJ1-2
d_call: .
cdr3_aa: CASSQAMSGNYGYTF
cdr3_nt: TGTGCCAGCAGCCAAGCGATGAGCGGGAACTATGGCTACACCTTC

v_call: TRBV2
clone_size: .
j_call: TRBJ1-2
d_call: TRBD1
cdr3_aa: CASRTGFSGYTF
cdr3_nt: TGTGCCAGCAGGACAGGGTTCTCTGGCTACACCTTC

v_call: TRBV6-1
clone_size: .
j_call: TRBJ1-5
d_call: TRBD1
cdr3_aa: CASSEGTGGNSNQPQHF
cdr3_nt: TGTGCCAGCAGTGAGGGGACAGGGGGTAATAGCAATCAGCCCCAGCATTTT

v_call: TRBV15
clone_size: .
j_call: TRBJ2-2
d_call: .
cdr3_aa: CATSRDRTTRSPGELFF
cdr3_nt: TGTGCCACCAGCAGAGATAGGACTACGAGGTCCCCCGGGGAGCTGTTTTTT

v_call: TRBV28
clone_size: .
j_call: TRBJ2-6
d_call: TRBD1
cdr3_aa: CASVTPGQGARGANVLTF
cdr3_nt: TGTGCCAGCGTCACCCCGGGACAGGGGGCCCGAGGGGCCAACGTCCTGACTTTC

v_call: TRBV15
clone_size: .
j_call: TRBJ2-4
d_call: .
cdr3_aa: CATSRDLRGAKNIQYF
cdr3_nt: TGTGCCACCAGCAGAGATTTACGGGGGGCCAAAAACATTCAGTACTTC

v_call: TRBV7-9
clone_size: .
j_call: TRBJ1-4
d_call: .
cdr3_aa: CASTITGDTLNEKLFF
cdr3_nt: TGTGCCAGCACCATAACCGGGGACACGTTGAATGAAAAACTGTTTTTT

v_call: TRBV4-1
clone_size: .
j_call: TRBJ1-3
d_call: .
cdr3_aa: CASSLAAGGGNTIYF
cdr3_nt: TGCGCCAGCAGCCTTGCTGCGGGGGGTGGAAACACCATATATTTT

v_call: TRBV19
clone_size: .
j_call: TRBJ1-5
d_call: TRBD1
cdr3_aa: CASSPRQGNSNQPQHF
cdr3_nt: TGTGCCAGTAGTCCGCGACAGGGAAATAGCAATCAGCCCCAGCATTTT

v_call: TRBV29-1
clone_size: .
j_call: TRBJ2-1
d_call: .
cdr3_aa: CSVERVTYNEQFF
cdr3_nt: TGCAGCGTTGAGCGGGTTACCTACAATGAGCAGTTCTTC

v_call: TRBV7-9
clone_size: .
j_call: TRBJ1-2
d_call: TRBD1
cdr3_aa: CASSLTQGASQGYTF
cdr3_nt: TGTGCCAGCAGCTTAACACAGGGGGCATCACAAGGCTACACCTTC

v_call: TRBV28
clone_size: few
j_call: TRBJ1-2
d_call: TRBD1
cdr3_aa: CASSLVDRTGGRGGYTF
cdr3_nt: TGTGCCAGCAGTTTAGTCGATCGGACAGGGGGCCGCGGTGGCTACACCTTC

v_call: TRBV6-6
clone_size: .
j_call: TRBJ2-7
d_call: TRBD1
cdr3_aa: CASSFQQGIEQYF
cdr3_nt: TGTGCCAGCAGCTTTCAACAGGGGATTGAGCAGTACTTC

v_call: TRBV28
clone_size: .
j_call: TRBJ1-2
d_call: .
cdr3_aa: CASRPPNPTGYTF
cdr3_nt: TGTGCCAGCAGACCTCCTAATCCCACTGGCTACACCTTC

v_call: TRBV7-9
clone_size: .
j_call: TRBJ2-1
d_call: TRBD1
cdr3_aa: CASISWTGGRIRGNEQFF
cdr3_nt: TGTGCCAGCATCTCGTGGACAGGCGGACGGATTCGAGGGAATGAGCAGTTCTTC

v_call: TRBV3-1/TRBV3-2
clone_size: few
j_call: TRBJ2-7
d_call: .
cdr3_aa: CASSPTVGQDYYEQYF
cdr3_nt: TGTGCCAGCAGCCCAACGGTAGGTCAGGATTACTACGAGCAGTACTTC

v_call: TRBV27
clone_size: .
j_call: TRBJ2-4
d_call: .
cdr3_aa: CASSFRGPKNIQYF
cdr3_nt: TGTGCCAGCAGTTTCAGGGGTCCCAAAAACATTCAGTACTTC

v_call: TRBV19
clone_size: few
j_call: TRBJ2-3
d_call: .
cdr3_aa: CASRPPGEGTDTQYF
cdr3_nt: TGTGCCAGTAGACCCCCGGGGGAAGGCACAGATACGCAGTATTTT

v_call: TRBV2
clone_size: .
j_call: TRBJ2-3
d_call: TRBD1
cdr3_aa: CASSRPGTERDTQYF
cdr3_nt: TGTGCCAGCAGTAGACCCGGGACAGAAAGAGATACGCAGTATTTT